The 12 T cell receptor beta chains below were found in one sample sequenced in a study of shared clonotypes between healthy human individuals (dated by TCRdb to 2020 to 2021). Library construction relied on the immunoSEQ multiplex PCR assay. The table comes from immuneACCESS by way of TCRdb, which keeps in-frame sequences with V and J called. Part of the clones is missing from these tables; in studies checked, under half for an unresolved V gene and the rest for unknown reasons. A total of 2.5 million or so clones appear in this sample, approximately 92% of them only once. Over 0.12% of the sample is held by the ten biggest clonotypes. Sample: naive CD4+ T cells sorted from blood. The cell subset or site label, read with the paper, signifies: CD45RA+ positively selected. Every receptor here comes from a man between 18 and 35 years old in good health.

The chain joins TRBV4-1 to TRBJ1-5, with D perhaps matching TRBD1 (6 bases). In germline, CDR1 is MGHRA, CDR2 YSYEKL. The CDR3 has 16 amino acids. The V end lost 1 base, the J end lost 2 bases, and 12 bases lay between the germline ends. CDR3 protein: CASSQVTGRGNQPQHF. The CDR3 DNA reads as TGCGCCAGCAGCCAAGTCACAGGGAGGGGCAATCAGCCCCAGCATTTT.

V and J are TRBV15 and TRBJ1-5, with 7 nucleotides matching TRBD1. The germline V gene encodes CDR1 LNHNV and CDR2 YYDKDF (reference sequence). Trimming removed 8 bases from V and 2 bases from J; junction bases left unmatched: 9. The CDR3 loop spans 15 amino acids. CDR3 residues: CATAPGGEGNQPQHF. The CDR3 DNA follows: TGTGCCACCGCCCCAGGGGGGGAAGGCAATCAGCCCCAGCATTTT. Complete variable domain (other parts from reference TRBV15 and TRBJ1-5): DAMVIQNPRYQVTQFGKPVTLSCSQTLNHNVMYWYQQKSSQAPKLLFHYYDKDFNNEADTPDNFQSRRPNTSFCFLDIRSPGLGDTAMYLCATAPGGEGNQPQHFGDGTRLSIL.

About this clone itself: This sample includes further DNA sequences coding for the same CDR3. This chain links TRBV4-3 with TRBJ2-3; 14 nucleotides line up with TRBD2. The CDR3 length is 16 residues. Germline V gene data show CDR1 as LGHNA and CDR2 as YSLEER. After removal of 5 bases from V and 3 bases from J, the junction contained 4 bases not matched to a gene. CDR3 DNA sequence: TGCGCCAGCAGCTACGGACTAGCGGGAGGAACAGATACGCAGTATTTT. This codes for CASSYGLAGGTDTQYF.

The V call is TRBV5-1, the J call TRBJ1-1; TRBD1 might be the D (5 bases). V was clipped by 0 bases and J by 6 bases, with 9 bases between them. Germline CDR1 and CDR2: SGHRS and YFSETQ. The CDR3 loop spans 13 amino acids. Here the CDR3 DNA reads TGCGCCAGCAGCTTGGCGGGGCCAGCTGAAGCTTTCTTT. It codes for CASSLAGPAEAFF.

The chain couples TRBV7-2 to TRBJ2-1; 8 nucleotides agree with TRBD2. Per the germline V gene, CDR1 is SGHTA and CDR2 is FQGNSA. After removal of 2 bases from V and 9 bases from J, the junction contained 9 bases not matched to a gene. This CDR3 is built from 15 residues. CDR3 in DNA: TGTGCCAGCAGCTTAACAGGACTAGCTTCGAGTGAGCAGTTCTTC. Its protein product is CASSLTGLASSEQFF. Full variable domain (outside the CDR3, taken from reference TRBV7-2 and TRBJ2-1): GAGVSQSPSNKVTEKGKDVELRCDPISGHTALYWYRQSLGQGLEFLIYFQGNSAPDKSGLPSDRFSAERTGGSVSTLTIQRTQQEDSAVYLCASSLTGLASSEQFFGPGTRLTVL.

Remarks on this clone: Other nucleotide sequences in the sample specify the same CDR3. The chain recombines TRBV10-3 with TRBJ1-2; D unclear. V was pared by 0 bases and J by 4 bases, with 3 bases between. The CDR3 loop spans 12 amino acids. Per germline, CDR1 ENHRY and CDR2 SYGVKD. This CDR3 reads CAISESGYGYTF. The CDR3 bases are TGTGCCATCAGTGAGTCGGGCTATGGCTACACCTTC.

This clone showed up just once. This chain uses TRBV29-1 with TRBJ1-2; D is ambiguous. The CDR3 loop spans 12 amino acids. Germline assignment: CDR1 SQVTM and CDR2 ANQGSEA. Between the trimmed V and J ends, which lost 3 bases and 8 bases, there was a span of 13 bases. CDR3: CSVENPAWGYTF. For the CDR3, the DNA is TGCAGCGTTGAGAACCCTGCCTGGGGCTACACCTTC.

The chain is built from TRBV30 and TRBJ2-5; the D gene is possibly TRBD2 (6 bases). With the DNA end fitting TRBJ2-7 better, the J assignment may be wrong. This CDR3 contains 12 residues. CDR1 and CDR2 (germline): GTSNPN, SVGIG (reference sequence). The CDR3 is CAWSDGRYEQYF. In DNA, the CDR3 is TGTGCCTGGAGTGATGGGAGGTACGAGCAGTACTTC.

Here the CDR3 reads CASRVGGSSGNTIYF. The CDR3 DNA follows: TGTGCCAGCAGGGTGGGCGGAAGCTCTGGAAACACCATATATTTT. The rearrangement joins TRBV6-1 to TRBJ1-3, with D unresolved. CDR3 length equals 15 residues. CDR1 and CDR2 from the germline V gene are MNHNS and SASEGT. V was shortened by 6 bases and J by 0 bases, with 12 bases between the two germline ends.

To note about this clone: The same CDR3 is also encoded by other DNA sequences in this sample. The chain recombines TRBV18 with TRBJ1-1, with 7 bases that match TRBD1. Unmatched junction bases numbered 1, after V lost 0 bases and J lost 0 bases. CDR1 is KGHSH and CDR2 is LQKENI in the germline V gene. The CDR3 runs 15 residues. The CDR3 loop reads CASSPPTGLNTEAFF. Written as DNA, the CDR3 is TGTGCCAGCTCACCACCGACAGGGCTGAACACTGAAGCTTTCTTT.

The chain employs TRBV6-6 and TRBJ1-5, with 7 bases matching TRBD1. V lost 8 bases, J lost 3 bases, and 4 bases stayed unmatched. Germline CDR1 is MNHNY and CDR2 is SVGAGI (reference sequence). The CDR3 sequence is 13 residues long. The CDR3 sequence: CASLRGLNQPQHF. The DNA of the CDR3 is TGTGCCAGCTTAAGGGGGCTCAATCAGCCCCAGCATTTT.

This clone came up once. The same CDR3 arises from other DNA sequences in this sample as well. The chain is built from TRBV5-1 and TRBJ2-3; 9 bases align to TRBD1. Germline loops: CDR1 SGHRS, CDR2 YFSETQ. V shed 0 bases, J shed 6 bases, and the junction held 5 bases outside the gene matches. The CDR3 spans 15 residues. CDR3 bases: TGCGCCAGCAGCTTGGATGGGACAGGGACCGATACGCAGTATTTT. This codes for CASSLDGTGTDTQYF.